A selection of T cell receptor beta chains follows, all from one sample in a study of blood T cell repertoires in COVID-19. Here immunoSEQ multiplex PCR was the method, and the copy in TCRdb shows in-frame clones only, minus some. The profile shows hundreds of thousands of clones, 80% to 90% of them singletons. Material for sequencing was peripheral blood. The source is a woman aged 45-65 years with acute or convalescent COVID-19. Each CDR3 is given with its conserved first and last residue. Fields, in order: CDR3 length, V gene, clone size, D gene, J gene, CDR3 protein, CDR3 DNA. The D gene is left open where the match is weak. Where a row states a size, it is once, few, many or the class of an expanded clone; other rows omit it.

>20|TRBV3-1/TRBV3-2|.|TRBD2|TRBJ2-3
CASSQDRYGSSGSGADTQYF
TGTGCCAGCAGCCAAGATAGATACGGGAGTAGCGGGAGCGGCGCAGATACGCAGTATTTT
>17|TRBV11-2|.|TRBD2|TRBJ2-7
CASSFGGGRGLSYEQYF
TGTGCCAGCAGCTTCGGGGGGGGACGAGGTCTCTCCTACGAGCAGTACTTC
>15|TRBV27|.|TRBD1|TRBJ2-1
CASRAQGALRNEQFF
TGTGCCAGCAGGGCGCAGGGGGCGCTTCGCAATGAGCAGTTCTTC
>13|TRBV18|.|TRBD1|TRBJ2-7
CASSPATGDKQYF
TGTGCCAGCTCACCCGCCACAGGGGATAAGCAGTACTTC
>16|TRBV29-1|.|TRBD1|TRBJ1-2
CSVEDRGQIVPYGYTF
TGCAGCGTTGAAGATAGGGGACAGATAGTGCCCTATGGCTACACCTTC
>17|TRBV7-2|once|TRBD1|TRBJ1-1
CASSLDPPQGRNTEAFF
TGTGCCAGCAGCTTAGATCCCCCACAGGGGAGGAACACTGAAGCTTTCTTT
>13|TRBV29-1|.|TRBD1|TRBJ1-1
CSALDRGFVEAFF
TGCAGCGCCCTTGACAGGGGATTTGTTGAAGCTTTCTTT
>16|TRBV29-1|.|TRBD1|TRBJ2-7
CSVPGVGGQGAGEQYF
TGCAGCGTGCCCGGGGTGGGCGGACAGGGGGCAGGCGAGCAGTACTTC
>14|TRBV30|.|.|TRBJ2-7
CAWSFRQSSYEQYF
TGTGCCTGGAGTTTTAGACAGAGCTCCTACGAGCAGTACTTC
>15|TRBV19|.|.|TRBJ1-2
CASSIQGSVFYGYTF
TGTGCCAGTAGTATACAGGGATCAGTTTTCTATGGCTACACCTTC
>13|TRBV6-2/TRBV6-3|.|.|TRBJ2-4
CASSLTDRNIQYF
TGTGCCAGCAGTTTGACTGACAGAAACATTCAGTACTTC
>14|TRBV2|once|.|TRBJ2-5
CASNFRRLEETQYF
TGTGCCAGCAATTTCCGGCGGCTCGAAGAGACCCAGTACTTC
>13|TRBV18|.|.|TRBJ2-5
CASSQEGGETQYF
TGTGCCAGCTCACAAGAGGGAGGAGAGACCCAGTACTTC
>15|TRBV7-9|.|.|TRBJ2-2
CASSILRTTTGELFF
TGTGCCAGCAGCATACTAAGAACCACCACCGGGGAGCTGTTTTTT
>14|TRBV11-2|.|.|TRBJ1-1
CASSSGTWNTEAFF
TGTGCCAGCAGCTCCGGGACATGGAACACTGAAGCTTTCTTT
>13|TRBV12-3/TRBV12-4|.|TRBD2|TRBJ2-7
CASRRDYNNEQYF
TGTGCCAGCAGACGGGACTATAATAACGAGCAGTACTTC
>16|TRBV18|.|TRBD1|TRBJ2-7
CASSPAEGTGWVEQYF
TGTGCCAGCTCACCCGCCGAAGGGACAGGGTGGGTCGAGCAGTACTTC
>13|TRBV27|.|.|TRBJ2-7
CASNPVGGYEQYF
TGTGCCAGCAACCCGGTTGGTGGCTACGAGCAGTACTTC
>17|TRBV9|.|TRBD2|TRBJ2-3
CASSVAGSGSGIDTQYF
TGTGCCAGCAGCGTCGCGGGGAGCGGGAGTGGGATAGATACGCAGTATTTT
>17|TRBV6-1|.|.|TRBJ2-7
CASSELGGQGGHYEQYF
TGTGCCAGCAGTGAATTGGGTGGCCAGGGGGGACACTACGAGCAGTACTTC
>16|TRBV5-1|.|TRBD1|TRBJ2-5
CASSTRAGTAKETQYF
TGCGCCAGCAGCACGCGGGCCGGGACAGCAAAAGAGACCCAGTACTTC
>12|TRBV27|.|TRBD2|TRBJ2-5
CASGGGLETQYF
TGTGCCAGTGGGGGGGGACTGGAGACCCAGTACTTC
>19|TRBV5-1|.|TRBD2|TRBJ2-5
CASSLGVGGRGWKQETQYF
TGCGCCAGCAGCTTAGGGGTGGGCGGGAGAGGATGGAAGCAAGAGACCCAGTACTTC
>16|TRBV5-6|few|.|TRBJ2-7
CASSSTFLGGTYEQYF
TGTGCCAGCAGCTCAACATTTCTCGGGGGTACCTACGAGCAGTACTTC
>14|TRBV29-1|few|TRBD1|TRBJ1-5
CSVEETGGNQPQHF
TGCAGCGTTGAAGAGACAGGGGGGAATCAGCCCCAGCATTTT
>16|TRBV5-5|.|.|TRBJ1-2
CASSSGDWVPDYGYTF
TGTGCCAGCAGCTCAGGGGATTGGGTTCCGGACTATGGCTACACCTTC
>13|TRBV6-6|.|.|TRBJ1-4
CASRVGEREKLFF
TGTGCCAGCCGAGTTGGGGAGAGAGAAAAACTGTTTTTT
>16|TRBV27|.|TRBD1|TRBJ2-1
CASRTTQGSRYNEQFF
TGTGCCAGCAGGACTACACAGGGGAGTCGATACAATGAGCAGTTCTTC
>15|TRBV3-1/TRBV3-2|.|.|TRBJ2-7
CASSQLVLDGSEQYF
TGTGCCAGCAGCCAATTGGTCCTAGACGGCTCCGAGCAGTACTTC
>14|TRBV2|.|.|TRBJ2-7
CASRDRPVSYEQYF
TGTGCCAGCCGTGACAGGCCGGTCTCCTACGAGCAGTACTTC
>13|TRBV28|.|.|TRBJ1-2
CASQKGPNYGYTF
TGTGCCAGTCAGAAGGGGCCTAACTATGGCTACACCTTC
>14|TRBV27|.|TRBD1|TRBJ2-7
CASRGAGQGRLIYF
TGTGCCAGCAGAGGGGCGGGACAGGGTCGTCTCATTTACTTC
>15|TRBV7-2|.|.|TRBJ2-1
CASSFADSIYNEQFF
TGTGCCAGCAGCTTTGCGGACTCAATCTACAATGAGCAGTTCTTC
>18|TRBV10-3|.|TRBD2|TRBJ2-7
CAISESSRGGRSGDEQYF
TGTGCCATCAGTGAGTCCTCGAGGGGCGGGAGAAGCGGGGACGAGCAGTACTTC
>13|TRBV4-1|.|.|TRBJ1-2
CASSQEPPRGYTF
TGCGCCAGCAGCCAAGAACCTCCCCGGGGCTACACCTTC
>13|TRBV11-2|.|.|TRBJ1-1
CASGGARSTEAFF
TGTGCCAGCGGCGGGGCGCGGAGCACTGAAGCTTTCTTT
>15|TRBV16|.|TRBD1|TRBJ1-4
CASSQLGTGGGKLFF
TGTGCCAGCAGCCAGCTTGGGACAGGGGGCGGAAAACTGTTTTTT
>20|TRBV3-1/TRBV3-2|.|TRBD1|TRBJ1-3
CASSHTRTGTGESSGNTIYF
TGTGCCAGCAGCCACACCAGGACCGGGACAGGGGAAAGTTCTGGAAACACCATATATTTT
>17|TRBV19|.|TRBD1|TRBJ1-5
CASSWRTGVVSNQPQHF
TGTGCCAGTTCTTGGAGGACAGGGGTCGTAAGCAATCAGCCCCAGCATTTT
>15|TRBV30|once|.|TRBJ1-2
CAWSVLSGSNYGYTF
TGTGCCTGGAGTGTATTATCGGGTTCTAACTATGGCTACACCTTC
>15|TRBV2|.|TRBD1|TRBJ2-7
CASSPWTGKNYGQYF
TGTGCCAGCAGTCCCTGGACAGGGAAAAACTACGGGCAGTACTTC
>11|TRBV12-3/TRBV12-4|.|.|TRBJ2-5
CASSLGGTQYF
TGTGCCAGCAGTCTCGGAGGGACCCAGTACTTC
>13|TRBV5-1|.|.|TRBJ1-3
CASSQGAGNTIYF
TGCGCCAGCAGCCAGGGCGCTGGAAACACCATATATTTT
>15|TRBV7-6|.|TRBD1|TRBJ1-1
CASSARTGFGPEAFF
TGTGCCAGCAGCGCCCGGACAGGGTTCGGACCTGAAGCTTTCTTT
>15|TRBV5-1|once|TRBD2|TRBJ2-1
CASSRGLADYNEQFF
TGCGCCAGCAGCAGGGGACTAGCGGACTACAATGAGCAGTTCTTC
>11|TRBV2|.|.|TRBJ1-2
CASSPDYGYTF
TGTGCCAGCAGTCCAGACTATGGCTACACCTTC
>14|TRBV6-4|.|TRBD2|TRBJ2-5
CASSDSAGAETQYF
TGTGCCAGCAGTGACTCCGCGGGAGCCGAGACCCAGTACTTC
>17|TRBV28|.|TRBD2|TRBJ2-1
CASSFRLAGGDYNEQFF
TGTGCCAGCAGTTTCAGACTAGCGGGAGGGGACTACAATGAGCAGTTCTTC
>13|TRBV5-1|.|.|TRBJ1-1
CASSIEGTGPSFF
TGCGCCAGCAGCATAGAAGGGACTGGGCCGTCTTTCTTT
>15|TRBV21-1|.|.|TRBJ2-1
CASSHGTSVYNEQFF
TGTGCCAGCAGCCACGGGACTAGCGTTTACAATGAGCAGTTCTTC
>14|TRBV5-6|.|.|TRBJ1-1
CASRLFEGEAEAFF
TGTGCCAGCCGACTTTTTGAGGGAGAAGCTGAAGCTTTCTTT
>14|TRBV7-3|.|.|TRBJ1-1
CASSHRVGGTEAFF
TGTGCCAGCAGTCACAGGGTCGGTGGCACTGAAGCTTTCTTT
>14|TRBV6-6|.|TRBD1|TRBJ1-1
CASRNRGQGTEAFF
TGTGCCAGCAGAAACAGGGGGCAAGGCACTGAAGCTTTCTTT
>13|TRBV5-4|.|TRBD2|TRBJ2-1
CASSLGTRGEQFF
TGTGCCAGCAGCTTGGGGACTAGGGGTGAGCAGTTCTTC
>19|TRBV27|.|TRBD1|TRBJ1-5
CASSFSPDDRDASNQPQHF
TGTGCCAGCAGTTTTTCGCCCGACGACAGGGACGCTAGCAATCAGCCCCAGCATTTT
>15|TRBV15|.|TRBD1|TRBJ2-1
CATTPEQGAYGEQFF
TGTGCCACCACCCCAGAACAGGGGGCTTACGGTGAGCAGTTCTTC
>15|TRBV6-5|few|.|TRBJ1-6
CASSYRGTTSSPLHF
TGTGCCAGCAGTTACCGAGGCACCACAAGCTCACCCCTCCACTTT